Listed below are T cell receptor beta chains from one sample, sequenced in a study of vaccination effects on CD4 cells after COVID-19. Antigen specificity for these receptors is unknown. TCRdb's copy holds only in-frame clones and misses some; the assay was immunoSEQ multiplex PCR. In the table there are 65,000 to 90,000 clones, more than 60% of which are singletons. The specimen was CD4+ T cells from PBMCs cultured with SARS-CoV-2 spike peptides, collected before COVID-19 vaccination. These receptors all come from a human donor who received a COVID-19 vaccine. The conserved cysteine and the conserved F or W are not part of the CDR3 here.

V gene: TRBV15
J gene: TRBJ2-2
CDR3 protein: ATSRGQNTGELF

V gene: TRBV9
J gene: TRBJ2-3
CDR3 protein: ASSVQLSTDTQY

V gene: TRBV9
J gene: TRBJ1-6
CDR3 protein: ASSLKGGQGNSPLH

V gene: TRBV7-9
J gene: TRBJ2-4
CDR3 protein: ASSLGLAGGLAKNIQY

V gene: TRBV3-1/TRBV3-2
J gene: TRBJ2-6
CDR3 protein: ASSQGGWGPSGANVLT

V gene: TRBV29-1
J gene: TRBJ1-1
CDR3 protein: SVRSSGTEAF

V gene: TRBV9
J gene: TRBJ2-1
CDR3 protein: ASSVSGGGQF

V gene: TRBV18
J gene: TRBJ2-5
CDR3 protein: ASSPPQGIQETQY

V gene: TRBV5-5
J gene: TRBJ2-1
CDR3 protein: ASSFLLSGNSGAPYNEQF

V gene: TRBV6-5
J gene: TRBJ2-3
CDR3 protein: ASSYRRGTDTQY

V gene: TRBV6-2/TRBV6-3
J gene: TRBJ2-2
CDR3 protein: ASSYSAPVELF

V gene: TRBV5-6
J gene: TRBJ2-3
CDR3 protein: ASSLGAGVYTQY

V gene: TRBV28
J gene: TRBJ1-5
CDR3 protein: ASRGPNQPQH

V gene: TRBV30
J gene: TRBJ1-1
CDR3 protein: AWRSFGGSSEAF

V gene: TRBV15
J gene: TRBJ1-4
CDR3 protein: ASRRATNEKLF

V gene: TRBV7-9
J gene: TRBJ2-3
CDR3 protein: ASSYTGGGDTQY

V gene: TRBV3-1/TRBV3-2
J gene: TRBJ1-1
CDR3 protein: ASSQVGGGTEAF

V gene: TRBV6-2/TRBV6-3
J gene: TRBJ1-2
CDR3 protein: ASSYQGRRSVGYT

V gene: TRBV7-9
J gene: TRBJ2-5
CDR3 protein: AIGQGEETQY

V gene: TRBV9
J gene: TRBJ1-1
CDR3 protein: ASSVDGTGNTEAF